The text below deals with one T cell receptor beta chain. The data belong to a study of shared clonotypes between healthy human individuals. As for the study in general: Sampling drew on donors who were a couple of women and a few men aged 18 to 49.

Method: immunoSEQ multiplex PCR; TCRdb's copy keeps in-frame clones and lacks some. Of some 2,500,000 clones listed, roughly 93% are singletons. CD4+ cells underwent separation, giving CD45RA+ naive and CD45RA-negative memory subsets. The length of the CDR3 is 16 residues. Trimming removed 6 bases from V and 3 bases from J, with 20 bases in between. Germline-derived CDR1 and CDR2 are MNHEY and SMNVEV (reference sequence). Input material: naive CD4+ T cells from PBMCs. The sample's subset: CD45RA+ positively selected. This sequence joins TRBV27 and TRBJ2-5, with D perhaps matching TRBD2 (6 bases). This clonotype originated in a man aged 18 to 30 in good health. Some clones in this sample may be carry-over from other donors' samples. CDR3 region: CASRPDGTAREETQYF. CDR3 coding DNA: TGTGCCAGCAGGCCCGACGGGACTGCCAGAGAAGAGACCCAGTACTTC.